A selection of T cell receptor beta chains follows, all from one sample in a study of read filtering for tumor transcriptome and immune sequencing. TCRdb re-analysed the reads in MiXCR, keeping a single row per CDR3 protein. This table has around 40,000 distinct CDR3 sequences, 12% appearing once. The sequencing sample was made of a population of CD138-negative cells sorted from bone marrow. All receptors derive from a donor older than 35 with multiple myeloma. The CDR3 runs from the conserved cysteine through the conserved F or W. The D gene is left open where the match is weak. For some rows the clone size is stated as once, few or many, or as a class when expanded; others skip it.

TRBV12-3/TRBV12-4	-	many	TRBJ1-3	CASSLAGPGNTIYF	TGTGCCAGCAGTTTAGCCGGACCCGGAAACACCATATATTTT
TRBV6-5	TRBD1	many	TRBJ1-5	CASRHGRGHGQPQHF	TGTGCCAGCAGACATGGCAGGGGGCATGGACAGCCCCAGCATTTT
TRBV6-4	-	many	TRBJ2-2	CASSDVSWGTGELFF	TGTGCCAGCAGTGACGTCTCCTGGGGCACCGGGGAGCTGTTTTTT
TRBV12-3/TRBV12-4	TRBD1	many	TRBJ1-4	CATTGGWSEKLFF	TGTGCCACCACAGGGGGCTGGAGTGAAAAACTGTTTTTT
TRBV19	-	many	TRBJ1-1	CASSPGGGREAFF	TGTGCCAGTAGTCCTGGCGGGGGTCGGGAGGCTTTCTTT
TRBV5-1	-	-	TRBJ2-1	CASSLGTVNEQFF	TGCGCCAGCAGCTTGGGGACAGTGAATGAGCAGTTCTTC
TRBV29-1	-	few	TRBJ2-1	CSVETAYNEQFF	TGCAGCGTTGAGACAGCCTACAATGAGCAGTTCTTC
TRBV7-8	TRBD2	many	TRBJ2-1	CASSSPEGLARNEQFF	TGTGCCAGCAGCTCCCCGGAGGGACTAGCGCGCAATGAGCAGTTCTTC
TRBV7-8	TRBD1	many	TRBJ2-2	CASTLMSGTGGAVAGELFF	TGTGCCAGCACCCTTATGAGCGGGACAGGGGGCGCCGTCGCCGGGGAGCTGTTTTTT
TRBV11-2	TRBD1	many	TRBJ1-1	CASSSHRGTGTEAFF	TGTGCCAGCAGCTCCCACAGGGGGACGGGCACTGAAGCTTTCTTT
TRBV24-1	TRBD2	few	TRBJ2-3	CATSDVAGGPVEDTQYF	TGTGCCACCAGTGATGTAGCGGGGGGGCCTGTAGAAGATACGCAGTATTTT
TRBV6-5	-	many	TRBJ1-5	CASRSGSVGPQHF	TGTGCCAGCAGATCGGGGTCCGTTGGGCCCCAGCATTTT
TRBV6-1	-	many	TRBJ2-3	CASGGKAASTDTQYF	TGTGCCAGCGGAGGGAAGGCTGCTAGCACAGATACGCAGTATTTT
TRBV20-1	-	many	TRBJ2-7	CSATGTSSYEQYF	TGCAGTGCGACCGGGACATCCTCCTACGAGCAGTACTTC
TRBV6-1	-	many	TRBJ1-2	CASKGSFYGYTF	TGTGCCAGCAAGGGCTCGTTCTATGGCTACACCTTC
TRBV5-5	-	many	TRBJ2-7	CASSYDTPGEQYF	TGTGCCAGCAGTTACGACACACCCGGCGAGCAGTACTTC
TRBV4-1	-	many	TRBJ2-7	CASSQDFYQGSYEQYF	TGCGCCAGCAGCCAAGATTTTTACCAGGGGAGCTACGAGCAGTACTTC
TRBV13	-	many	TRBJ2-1	CASSLGQGDYNEQFF	TGTGCCAGCAGCTTGGGCCAGGGCGACTACAATGAGCAGTTCTTC
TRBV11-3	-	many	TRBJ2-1	CASASSYNEQFF	TGTGCCAGCGCCAGCTCCTACAATGAGCAGTTCTTC
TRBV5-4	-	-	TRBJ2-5	CASSLRSQETQYF	TGTGCCAGCAGCTTGCGGTCTCAAGAGACCCAGTACTTC
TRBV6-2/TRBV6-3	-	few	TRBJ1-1	CASSRGEAFF	TGTGCCAGCAGTCGCGGGGAGGCTTTCTTT